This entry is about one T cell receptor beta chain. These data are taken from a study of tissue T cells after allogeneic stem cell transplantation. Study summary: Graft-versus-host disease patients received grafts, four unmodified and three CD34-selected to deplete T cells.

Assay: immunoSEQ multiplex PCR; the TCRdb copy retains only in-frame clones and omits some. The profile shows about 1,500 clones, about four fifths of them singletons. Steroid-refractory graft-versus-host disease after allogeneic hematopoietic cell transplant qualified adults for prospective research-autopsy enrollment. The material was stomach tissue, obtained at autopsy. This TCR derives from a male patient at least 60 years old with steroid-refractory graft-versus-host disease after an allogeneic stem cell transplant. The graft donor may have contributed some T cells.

CDR3 protein: CATARDSSFAETQYF. The CDR3 nucleotides read TGTGCCACCGCCCGGGACAGCTCCTTTGCAGAGACCCAGTACTTC. The genes are TRBV6-5 and TRBJ2-5; 7 bases are a match to TRBD1. Germline CDR1 MNHEY, CDR2 SVGAGI. The CDR3 contains 15 residues. V trimming: 10 bases; J trimming: 4 bases; junction bases outside the gene matches: 15.